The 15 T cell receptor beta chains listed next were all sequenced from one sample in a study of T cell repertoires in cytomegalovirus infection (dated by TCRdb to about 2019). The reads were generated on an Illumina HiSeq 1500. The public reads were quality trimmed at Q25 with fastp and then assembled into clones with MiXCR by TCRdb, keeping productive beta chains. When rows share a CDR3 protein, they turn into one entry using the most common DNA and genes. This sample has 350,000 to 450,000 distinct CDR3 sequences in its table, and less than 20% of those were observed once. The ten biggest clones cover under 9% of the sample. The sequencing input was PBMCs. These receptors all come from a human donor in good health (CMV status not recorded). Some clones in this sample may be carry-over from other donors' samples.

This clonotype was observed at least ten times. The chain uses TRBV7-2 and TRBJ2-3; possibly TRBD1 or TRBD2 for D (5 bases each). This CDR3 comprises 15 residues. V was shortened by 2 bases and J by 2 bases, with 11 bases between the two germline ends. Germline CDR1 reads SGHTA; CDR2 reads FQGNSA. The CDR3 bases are TGTGCCAGCAGCTTAACCCGGGACCACACAGATACGCAGTATTTT. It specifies CASSLTRDHTDTQYF.

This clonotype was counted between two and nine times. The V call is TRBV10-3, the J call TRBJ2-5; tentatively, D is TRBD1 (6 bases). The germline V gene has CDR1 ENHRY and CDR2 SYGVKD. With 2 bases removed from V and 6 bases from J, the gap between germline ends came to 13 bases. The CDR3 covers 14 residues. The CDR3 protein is CAISEPGQGKTQYF. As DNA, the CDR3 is TGTGCCATCAGTGAGCCGGGTCAGGGGAAGACCCAGTACTTC.

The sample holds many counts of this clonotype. This chain's CDR3 is CASSRSRTAVRAFF. The CDR3 coding sequence is TGTGCCAGCAGCCGAAGTAGGACGGCAGTGAGGGCTTTCTTT. V usage is TRBV7-2 and J usage is TRBJ1-1; no reliable D call. Deletions cut 5 bases from V and 11 bases from J, with 21 bases between. The CDR3 sequence is 14 residues long. Germline V gives CDR1 SGHTA, CDR2 FQGNSA.

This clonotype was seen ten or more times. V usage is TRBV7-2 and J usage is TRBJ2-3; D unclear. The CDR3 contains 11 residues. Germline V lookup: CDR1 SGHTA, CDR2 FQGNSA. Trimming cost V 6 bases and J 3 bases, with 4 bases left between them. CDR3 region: CASRKTDTQYF. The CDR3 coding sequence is TGTGCCAGCAGGAAAACAGATACGCAGTATTTT.

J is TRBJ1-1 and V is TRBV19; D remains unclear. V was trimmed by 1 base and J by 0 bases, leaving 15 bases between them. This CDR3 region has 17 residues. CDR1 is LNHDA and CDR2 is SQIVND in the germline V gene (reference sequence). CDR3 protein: CASSIVARTSVNTEAFF. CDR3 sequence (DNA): TGTGCCAGTAGTATAGTCGCCAGGACTTCGGTGAACACTGAAGCTTTCTTT.

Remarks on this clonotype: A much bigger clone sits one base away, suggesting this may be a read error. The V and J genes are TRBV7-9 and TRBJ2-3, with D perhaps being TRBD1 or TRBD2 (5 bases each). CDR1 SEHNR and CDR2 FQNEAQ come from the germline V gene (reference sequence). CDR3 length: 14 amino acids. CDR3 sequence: CGSSPPRDPPTQYF. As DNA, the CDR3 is TGTGGCAGCAGCCCGCCCCGGGACCCCCCTACGCAGTATTTT.

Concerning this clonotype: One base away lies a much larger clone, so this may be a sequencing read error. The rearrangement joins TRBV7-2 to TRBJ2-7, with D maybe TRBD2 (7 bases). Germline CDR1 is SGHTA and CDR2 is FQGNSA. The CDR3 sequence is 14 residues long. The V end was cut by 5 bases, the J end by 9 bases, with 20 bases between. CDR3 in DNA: TGTGCCAGCAGCCCCCTAGGGGGGGGACACGGGCAGTACTTC. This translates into CASSPLGGGHGQYF.

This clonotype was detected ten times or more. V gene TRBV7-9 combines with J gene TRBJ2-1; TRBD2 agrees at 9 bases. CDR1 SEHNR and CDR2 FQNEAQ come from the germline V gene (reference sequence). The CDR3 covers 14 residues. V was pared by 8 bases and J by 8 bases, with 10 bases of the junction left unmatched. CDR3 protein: CASEIAGVNYEQFF. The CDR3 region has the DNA TGTGCCAGCGAGATAGCGGGAGTTAACTATGAGCAGTTCTTC.

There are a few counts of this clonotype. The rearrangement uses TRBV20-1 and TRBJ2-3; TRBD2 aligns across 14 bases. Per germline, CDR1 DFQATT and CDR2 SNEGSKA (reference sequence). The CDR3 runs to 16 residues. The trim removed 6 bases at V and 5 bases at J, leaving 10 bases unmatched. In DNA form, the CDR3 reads TGCAGTGCCCTGGGACTAGCGGGGGTGTTGGTAGATACGCAGTATTTT. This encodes CSALGLAGVLVDTQYF.

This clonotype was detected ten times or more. This CDR3 is CASSLGYWGSQETQYF. The DNA of the CDR3 is TGTGCCAGCAGCTTAGGGTACTGGGGTTCCCAAGAGACCCAGTACTTC. The chain joins TRBV7-2 to TRBJ2-5; D gene uncertain. The CDR3 runs 16 residues. The germline gives CDR1 SGHTA, CDR2 FQGNSA. The V end was cut by 1 base, the J end by 1 base, with 13 bases between.

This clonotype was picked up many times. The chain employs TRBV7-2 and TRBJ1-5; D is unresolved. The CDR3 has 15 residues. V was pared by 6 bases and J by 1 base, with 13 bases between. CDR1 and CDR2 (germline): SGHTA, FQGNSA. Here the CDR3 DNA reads TGTGCCAGCAGTCCTGGGTTACAAAGCAATCAGCCCCAGCATTTT. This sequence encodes CASSPGLQSNQPQHF.

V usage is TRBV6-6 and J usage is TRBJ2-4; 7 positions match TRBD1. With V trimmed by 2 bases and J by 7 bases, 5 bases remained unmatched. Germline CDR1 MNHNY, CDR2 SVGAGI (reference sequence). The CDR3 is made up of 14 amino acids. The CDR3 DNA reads TGTGCCAGCAGTTACCCCGGGACAGACAACATTCAGTACTTC. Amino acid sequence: CASSYPGTDNIQYF.

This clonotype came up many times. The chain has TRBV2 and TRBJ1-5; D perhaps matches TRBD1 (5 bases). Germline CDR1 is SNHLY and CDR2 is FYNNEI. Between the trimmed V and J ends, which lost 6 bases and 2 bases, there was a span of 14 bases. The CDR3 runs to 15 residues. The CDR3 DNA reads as TGTGCCAGCAGATCGGGGCCCAGCGGCAATCAGCCCCAGCATTTT. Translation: CASRSGPSGNQPQHF.

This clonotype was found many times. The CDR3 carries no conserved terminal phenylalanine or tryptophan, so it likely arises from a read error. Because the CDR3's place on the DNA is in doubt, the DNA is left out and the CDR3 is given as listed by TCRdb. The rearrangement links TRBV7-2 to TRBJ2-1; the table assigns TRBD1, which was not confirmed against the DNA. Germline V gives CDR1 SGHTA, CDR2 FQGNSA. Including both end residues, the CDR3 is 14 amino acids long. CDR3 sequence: CASSLSLGQGDPKL.

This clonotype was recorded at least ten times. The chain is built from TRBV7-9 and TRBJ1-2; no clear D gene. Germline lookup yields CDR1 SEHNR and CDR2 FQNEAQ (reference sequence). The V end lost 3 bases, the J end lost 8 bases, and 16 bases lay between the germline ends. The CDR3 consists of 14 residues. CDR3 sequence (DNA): TGTGCCAGCAGCTTTTTTGAGACGAGGGAAGGCTACACCTTC. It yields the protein CASSFFETREGYTF.